The present T cell receptor (beta chain) was sequenced within a study of PD-1 blockade in classical Hodgkin lymphoma. As for time point: cycle 4 day 1 (C4D1), after 6 weeks of nivolumab. Relapses following autologous stem cell transplantation were seen in all patients, with brentuximab vedotin exposure varying. The protocol was immunoSEQ multiplex PCR, while the TCRdb copy is restricted to in-frame clones and leaves out a portion. This sample has some 93,000 clones, with approximately 78% found just once. Trimming stripped 6 bases from V and 10 bases from J, with 21 bases between. This CDR3 is 15 amino acids long. Germline CDR1 reads MNHNY; CDR2 reads SVGAGI (reference sequence).

This chain connects TRBV6-6 to TRBJ1-4; D uncertain. Sequences were derived from peripheral blood mononuclear cells (PBMCs), sampled before the fourth cycle of nivolumab. This receptor was identified in a human donor with classical Hodgkin lymphoma. The CDR3 sequence is CASSSGTIFVGKLFF. The CDR3, as DNA: TGTGCCAGCAGCTCTGGCACGATTTTCGTGGGAAAACTGTTTTTT.